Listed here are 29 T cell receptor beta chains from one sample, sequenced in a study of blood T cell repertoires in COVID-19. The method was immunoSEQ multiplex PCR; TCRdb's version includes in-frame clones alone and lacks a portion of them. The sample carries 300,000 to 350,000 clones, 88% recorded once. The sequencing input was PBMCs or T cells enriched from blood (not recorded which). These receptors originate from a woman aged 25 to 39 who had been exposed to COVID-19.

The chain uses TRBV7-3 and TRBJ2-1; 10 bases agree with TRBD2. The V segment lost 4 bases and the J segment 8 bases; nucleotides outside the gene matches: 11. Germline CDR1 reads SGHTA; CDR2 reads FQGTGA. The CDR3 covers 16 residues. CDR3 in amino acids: CASSSLAGGLGDEQFF. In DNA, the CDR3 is TGTGCCAGCAGCTCCTTAGCGGGAGGACTAGGGGATGAGCAGTTCTTC.

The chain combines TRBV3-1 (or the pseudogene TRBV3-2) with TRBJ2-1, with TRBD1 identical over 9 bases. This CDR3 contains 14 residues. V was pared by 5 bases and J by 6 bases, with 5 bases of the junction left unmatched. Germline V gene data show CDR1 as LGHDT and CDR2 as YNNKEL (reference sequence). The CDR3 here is CASSVTGGGNEQFF. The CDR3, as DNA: TGTGCCAGCAGCGTTACAGGGGGCGGCAATGAGCAGTTCTTC.

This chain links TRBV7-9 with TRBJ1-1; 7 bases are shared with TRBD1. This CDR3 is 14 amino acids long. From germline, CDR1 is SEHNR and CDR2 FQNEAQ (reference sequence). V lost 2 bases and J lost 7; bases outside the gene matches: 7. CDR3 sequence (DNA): TGTGCCAGCAGCTTAACAGGGGATTCTGGTGAAGCTTTCTTT. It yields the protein CASSLTGDSGEAFF.

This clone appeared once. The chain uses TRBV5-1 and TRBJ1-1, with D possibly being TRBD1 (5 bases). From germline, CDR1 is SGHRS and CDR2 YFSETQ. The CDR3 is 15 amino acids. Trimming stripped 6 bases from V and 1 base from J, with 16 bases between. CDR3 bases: TGCGCCAGCACCCGGCCGGGACTTCGGAACACTGAAGCTTTCTTT. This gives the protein CASTRPGLRNTEAFF.

The CDR3, as DNA: TGTGCCAGCAGCCCCCTTACAGGGGCCGGTCAGCCCCAGCATTTT. This codes for CASSPLTGAGQPQHF. The rearrangement joins TRBV7-2 to TRBJ1-5; 7 bases agree with TRBD1. Germline V CDR1 and CDR2: SGHTA, FQGNSA. This CDR3 is 15 amino acids long. The V and J ends lost 5 bases and 6 bases, in that order; junction bases with no gene match: 10.

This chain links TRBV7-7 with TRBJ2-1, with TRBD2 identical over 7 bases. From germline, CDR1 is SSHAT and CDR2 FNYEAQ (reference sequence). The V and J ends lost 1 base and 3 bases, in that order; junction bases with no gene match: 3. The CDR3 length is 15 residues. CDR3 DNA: TGTGCCAGCAGCTTAGTGGGGGGGGGCTACAATGAGCAGTTCTTC. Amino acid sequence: CASSLVGGGYNEQFF.

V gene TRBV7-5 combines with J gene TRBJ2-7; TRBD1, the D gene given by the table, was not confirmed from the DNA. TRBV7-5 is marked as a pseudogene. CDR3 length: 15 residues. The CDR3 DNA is TGTGCCAGAAGCTTAGCGGACAGGGATTCCTACGAGCAGTACTTC. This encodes CARSLADRDSYEQYF.

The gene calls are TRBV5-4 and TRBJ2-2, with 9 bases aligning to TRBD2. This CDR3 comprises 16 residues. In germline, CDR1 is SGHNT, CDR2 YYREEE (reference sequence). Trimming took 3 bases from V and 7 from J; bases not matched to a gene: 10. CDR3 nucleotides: TGTGCCAGCAGCTCTCCAGTAGCGGGAGTTGGCGGGGAGCTGTTTTTT. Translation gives CASSSPVAGVGGELFF.

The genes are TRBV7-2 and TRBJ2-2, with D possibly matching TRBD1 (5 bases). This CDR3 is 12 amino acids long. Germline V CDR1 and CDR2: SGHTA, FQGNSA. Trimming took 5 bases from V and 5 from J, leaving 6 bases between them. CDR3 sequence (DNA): TGTGCCAGCAGCCCAGGGACCGGGGAGCTGTTTTTT. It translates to CASSPGTGELFF.

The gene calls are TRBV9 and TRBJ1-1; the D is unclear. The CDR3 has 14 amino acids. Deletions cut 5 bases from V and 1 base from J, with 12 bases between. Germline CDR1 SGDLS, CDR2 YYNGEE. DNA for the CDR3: TGTGCCAGCAGGGACGAAGGAGGGAACACTGAAGCTTTCTTT. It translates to CASRDEGGNTEAFF.

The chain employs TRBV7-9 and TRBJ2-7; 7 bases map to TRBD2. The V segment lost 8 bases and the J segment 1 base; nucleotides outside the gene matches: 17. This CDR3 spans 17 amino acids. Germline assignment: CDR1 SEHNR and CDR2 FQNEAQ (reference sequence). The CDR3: CASLPWRELAESYEQYF. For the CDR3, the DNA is TGTGCCAGCCTACCCTGGAGGGAGCTAGCGGAGTCCTACGAGCAGTACTTC.

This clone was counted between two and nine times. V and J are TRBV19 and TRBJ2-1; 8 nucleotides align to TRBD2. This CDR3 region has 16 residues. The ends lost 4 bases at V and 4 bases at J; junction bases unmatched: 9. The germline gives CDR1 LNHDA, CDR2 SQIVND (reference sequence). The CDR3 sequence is CASSSLLAETYNEQFF. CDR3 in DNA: TGTGCCAGTAGTAGCTTACTAGCGGAGACTTACAATGAGCAGTTCTTC. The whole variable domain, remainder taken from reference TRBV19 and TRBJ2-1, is DGGITQSPKYLFRKEGQNVTLSCEQNLNHDAMYWYRQDPGQGLRLIYYSQIVNDFQKGDIAEGYSVSREKKESFPLTVTSAQKNPTAFYLCASSSLLAETYNEQFFGPGTRLTVL.

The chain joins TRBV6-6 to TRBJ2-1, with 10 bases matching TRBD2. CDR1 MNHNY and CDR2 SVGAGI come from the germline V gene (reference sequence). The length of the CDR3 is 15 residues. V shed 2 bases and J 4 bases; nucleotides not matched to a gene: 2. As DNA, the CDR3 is TGTGCCAGCAGTTACGGACTAGCGGCTTACAATGAGCAGTTCTTC. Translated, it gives CASSYGLAAYNEQFF.

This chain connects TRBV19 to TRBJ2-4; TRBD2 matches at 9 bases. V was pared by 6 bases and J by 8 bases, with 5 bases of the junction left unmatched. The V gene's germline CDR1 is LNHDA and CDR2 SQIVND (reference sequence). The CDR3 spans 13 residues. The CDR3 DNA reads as TGTGCCAGTAGAGGACTAGCGTGGGACATTCAGTACTTC. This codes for CASRGLAWDIQYF.

CDR3 coding DNA: TGCAGTGCTAGCGACTATGGCTACACCTTC. Translation: CSASDYGYTF. The chain has TRBV20-1 and TRBJ1-2; unclear D gene. CDR3 length equals 10 residues. V dropped 3 bases and J dropped 3 bases, with 2 bases sitting between them. Germline V gene lookup returns CDR1 DFQATT and CDR2 SNEGSKA (reference sequence).

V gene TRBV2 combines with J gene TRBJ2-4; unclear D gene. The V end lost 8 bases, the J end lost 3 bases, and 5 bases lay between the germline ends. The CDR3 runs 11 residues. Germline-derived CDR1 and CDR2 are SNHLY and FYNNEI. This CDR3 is CASLGKNIQYF. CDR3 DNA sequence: TGTGCCAGCCTAGGCAAAAACATTCAGTACTTC.

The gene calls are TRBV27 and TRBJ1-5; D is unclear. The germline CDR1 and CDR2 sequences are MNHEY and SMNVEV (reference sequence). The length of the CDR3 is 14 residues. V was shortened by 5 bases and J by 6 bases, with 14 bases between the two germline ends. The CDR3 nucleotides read TGTGCCAGCAGTCCCGGGAGGGCGGGTCAGCCCCAGCATTTT. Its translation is CASSPGRAGQPQHF.

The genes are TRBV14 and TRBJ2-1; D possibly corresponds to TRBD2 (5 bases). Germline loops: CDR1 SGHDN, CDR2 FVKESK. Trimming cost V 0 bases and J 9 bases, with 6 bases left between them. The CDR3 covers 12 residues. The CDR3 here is CASSQDAGEQFF. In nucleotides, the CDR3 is TGTGCCAGCAGCCAAGATGCGGGTGAGCAGTTCTTC.

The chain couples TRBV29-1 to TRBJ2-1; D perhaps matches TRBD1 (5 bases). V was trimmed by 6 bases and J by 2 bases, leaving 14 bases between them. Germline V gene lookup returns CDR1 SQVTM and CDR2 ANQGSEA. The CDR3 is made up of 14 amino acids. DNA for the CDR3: TGCAGCGTACCCACCCTAGGGGCCTACAATGAGCAGTTCTTC. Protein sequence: CSVPTLGAYNEQFF.

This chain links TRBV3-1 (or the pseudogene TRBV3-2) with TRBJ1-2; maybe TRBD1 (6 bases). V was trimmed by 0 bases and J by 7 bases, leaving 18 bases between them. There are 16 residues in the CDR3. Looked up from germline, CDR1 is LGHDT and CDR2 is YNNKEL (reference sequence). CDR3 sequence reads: CASSQDRNRASGGYTF. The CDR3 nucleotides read TGTGCCAGCAGCCAAGATCGTAACAGGGCAAGTGGTGGCTACACCTTC.

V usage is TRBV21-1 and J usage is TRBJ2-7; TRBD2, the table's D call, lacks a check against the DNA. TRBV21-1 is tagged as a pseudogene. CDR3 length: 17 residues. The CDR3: CASSKTPLAEDSYEQYF. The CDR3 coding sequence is TGTGCCAGCAGCAAAACCCCGCTAGCGGAAGACTCATACGAGCAGTACTTC.

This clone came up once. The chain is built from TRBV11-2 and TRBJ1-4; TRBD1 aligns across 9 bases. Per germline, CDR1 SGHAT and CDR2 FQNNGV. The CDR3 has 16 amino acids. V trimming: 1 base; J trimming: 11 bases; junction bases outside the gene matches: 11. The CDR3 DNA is TGTGCCAGCAGCTTAGGGCCGGGACAGGGTCTATGGAAACTGTTTTTT. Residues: CASSLGPGQGLWKLFF.

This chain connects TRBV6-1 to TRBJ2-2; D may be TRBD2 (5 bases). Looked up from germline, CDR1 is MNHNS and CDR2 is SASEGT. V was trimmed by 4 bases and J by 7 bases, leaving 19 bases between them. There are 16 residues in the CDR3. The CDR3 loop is CASSGRRWASGGELFF. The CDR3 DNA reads TGTGCCAGCAGTGGGCGCCGTTGGGCGAGCGGCGGGGAGCTGTTTTTT.

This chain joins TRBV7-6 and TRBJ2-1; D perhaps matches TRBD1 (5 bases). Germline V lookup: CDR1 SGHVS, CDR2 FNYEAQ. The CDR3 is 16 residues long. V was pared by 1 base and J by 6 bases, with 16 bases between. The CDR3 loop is CASSLVGAPVANEQFF. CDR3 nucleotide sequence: TGTGCCAGCAGCTTAGTAGGGGCTCCGGTAGCCAATGAGCAGTTCTTC.

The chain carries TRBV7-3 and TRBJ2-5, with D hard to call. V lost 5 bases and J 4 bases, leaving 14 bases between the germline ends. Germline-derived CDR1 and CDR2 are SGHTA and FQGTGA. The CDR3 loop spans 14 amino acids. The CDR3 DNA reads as TGTGCCAGCAGCCCCCACTTAAGCGTAGAGACCCAGTACTTC. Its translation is CASSPHLSVETQYF.

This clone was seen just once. CDR3 sequence (DNA): TGTGCCAGCAGCCAAGAGCGGGCCTTGGGCACCGGGGAGCTGTTTTTT. This codes for CASSQERALGTGELFF. This chain links TRBV4-2 with TRBJ2-2, with D possibly being TRBD2 (5 bases). Deletions cut 0 bases from V and 4 bases from J, with 12 bases between. The CDR3 contains 16 residues. Germline assignment: CDR1 LGHNA and CDR2 YNFKEQ.

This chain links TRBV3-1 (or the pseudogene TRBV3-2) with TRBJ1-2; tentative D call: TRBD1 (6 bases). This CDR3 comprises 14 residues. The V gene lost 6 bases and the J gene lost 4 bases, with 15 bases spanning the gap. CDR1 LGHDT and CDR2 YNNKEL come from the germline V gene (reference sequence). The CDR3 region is CASRRGGEVYGYTF. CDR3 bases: TGTGCCAGCAGAAGAGGGGGGGAAGTCTATGGCTACACCTTC.

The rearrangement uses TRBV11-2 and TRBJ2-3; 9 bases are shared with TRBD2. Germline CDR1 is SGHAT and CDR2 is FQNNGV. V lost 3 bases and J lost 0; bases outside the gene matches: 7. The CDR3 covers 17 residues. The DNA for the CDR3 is TGTGCCAGCAGCTTTCGTCTAGCGGGATCTAGCACAGATACGCAGTATTTT. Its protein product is CASSFRLAGSSTDTQYF. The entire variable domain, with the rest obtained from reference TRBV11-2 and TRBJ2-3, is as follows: EAGVAQSPRYKIIEKRQSVAFWCNPISGHATLYWYQQILGQGPKLLIQFQNNGVVDDSQLPKDRFSAERLKGVDSTLKIQPAKLEDSAVYLCASSFRLAGSSTDTQYFGPGTRLTVL.

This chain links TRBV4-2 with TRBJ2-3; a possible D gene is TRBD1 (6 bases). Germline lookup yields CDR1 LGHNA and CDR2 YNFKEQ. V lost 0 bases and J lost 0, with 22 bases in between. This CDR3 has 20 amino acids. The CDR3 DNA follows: TGTGCCAGCAGCCAAGATCCAAAGGTAACCGGGACACTGAGCACAGATACGCAGTATTTT. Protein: CASSQDPKVTGTLSTDTQYF.